The 9 T cell receptor beta chains in this list originate from one sample, sequenced in a study of regulatory T cells in long-lasting Graves disease. Time point described: persistent/refractory GD, antithyroid drugs over 5 years with positive TRAb. Extracted RNA from PBMCs served as the source of the TCR library. Arm-PCR with iRepertoire HTBI primers amplified the CDR3 regions for these TCR beta libraries. In TCRdb, the multiplex PCR reads were re-called with MiXCR into one record per CDR3 protein. The profile shows 400,000 to 600,000 distinct CDR3 sequences, roughly 21% of them singletons. The sample consisted of peripheral blood mononuclear cells (PBMCs), taken when the disease was refractory, from a patient treated with antithyroid drugs. These receptor sequences come from a female donor with Graves disease.

In its sample, this clonotype was seen many times. The V and J genes are TRBV6-1 and TRBJ2-7; 12 bases align to TRBD2. This CDR3 contains 14 residues. Germline-derived CDR1 and CDR2 are MNHNS and SASEGT. The V gene end was trimmed by 6 bases and the J gene end by 6 bases; junction bases not matched to a gene: 6. CDR3 residues: CASRPSGRVFEQYF. The CDR3 DNA reads TGTGCCAGCAGACCTAGCGGGAGGGTGTTCGAGCAGTACTTC.

This clonotype was counted a few times. This chain connects TRBV9 to TRBJ2-2; 9 nucleotides match TRBD2. This CDR3 contains 18 residues. V was pared by 3 bases and J by 3 bases, with 12 bases of the junction left unmatched. The V gene's germline CDR1 is SGDLS and CDR2 YYNGEE. The chain's CDR3 is CASSGREGTVRDTGELFF. The CDR3, as DNA: TGTGCCAGCAGCGGGCGGGAGGGGACAGTTCGGGACACCGGGGAGCTGTTTTTT.

There are many counts of this clonotype. The chain couples TRBV28 to TRBJ2-2; 11 nucleotides agree with TRBD2. The CDR3 runs to 15 residues. CDR1 and CDR2 from the germline V gene are MDHEN and SYDVKM. V gave up 5 bases and J gave up 1 base; unmatched junction bases: 0. CDR3 amino acids: CASSTSGGNTGELFF. The CDR3 nucleotides are TGTGCCAGCAGTACTAGCGGGGGGAACACCGGGGAGCTGTTTTTT.

The sample holds many counts of this clonotype. The chain has TRBV28 and TRBJ2-7; TRBD1 is a possible D gene (6 bases). Germline V gene lookup returns CDR1 MDHEN and CDR2 SYDVKM. V dropped 1 base and J dropped 4 bases, with 8 bases sitting between them. This CDR3 has 13 residues. The CDR3 DNA sequence: TGTGCCAGCAGTTTATCAGGGGAGTACGAGCAGTACTTC. It encodes CASSLSGEYEQYF.

In this sample, this clonotype turned up many times. The chain carries TRBV20-1 and TRBJ1-1, with D hard to call. CDR1 DFQATT and CDR2 SNEGSKA come from the germline V gene (reference sequence). The V end was cut by 6 bases, the J end by 5 bases, with 10 bases between. The CDR3 covers 11 residues. The CDR3 DNA sequence: TGCAGTGCCGGTCGTAGAACTGAAGCTTTCTTT. This sequence encodes CSAGRRTEAFF.

The chain carries TRBV5-5 and TRBJ1-6; D is unclear. Trimming took off 3 bases at V and 4 bases at J, with 11 bases between the two ends. CDR3 size: 15 residues. Germline values: CDR1 SGHKS, CDR2 YYEKEE (reference sequence). The CDR3 coding sequence is TGTGCCAGCAGCTCCCGCGATCATTATAATTCACCCCTCCACTTT. It codes for CASSSRDHYNSPLHF.

There are many counts of this clonotype. The chain uses TRBV27 and TRBJ1-2; TRBD1 is a possible D gene (6 bases). V lost 5 bases to trimming and J lost 6 bases, with 16 bases between them. Germline CDR1 reads MNHEY; CDR2 reads SMNVEV (reference sequence). The CDR3 consists of 14 residues. CDR3 sequence: CASSATRTAHGYTF. CDR3 sequence (DNA): TGTGCCAGCAGTGCAACGAGGACAGCCCATGGCTACACCTTC.

This sequence joins TRBV11-1 and TRBJ2-7; TRBD2 matches 10 bases. Germline loops: CDR1 SGHAT, CDR2 FQDESV (reference sequence). The ends lost 6 bases at V and 2 bases at J; junction bases unmatched: 10. CDR3 length: 16 residues. CDR3 nucleotides: TGTGCCAGCAGTCTTGGGACTAGCGTGTCACCCTACGAGCAGTACTTC. As protein: CASSLGTSVSPYEQYF.

This chain links TRBV11-2 with TRBJ2-7; a possible D gene is TRBD2 (5 bases). This CDR3 spans 14 amino acids. Trimming took off 5 bases at V and 5 bases at J, with 16 bases between the two ends. From germline, CDR1 is SGHAT and CDR2 FQNNGV. CDR3 sequence (DNA): TGTGCCAGCAGCGATGCCCGAGGGTCTCACGAGCAGTACTTC. As protein: CASSDARGSHEQYF.